This T cell receptor (beta chain) came from a study of blood T cells in healthy people across ages. Combining a sample-barcoded 5' primer with a J-beta primer mix, a second PCR ran for roughly 6 to 12 cycles. MiXCR was run by TCRdb on the 5' RACE reads, yielding one entry per CDR3 protein. The data show around 820,000 distinct CDR3 sequences, with roughly 25% seen just once and roughly 3.8% held by the top ten. The donors, all healthy, were Caucasians living in Russia, aged roughly 6 to 95. No fewer than 5.5 micrograms of total RNA were isolated from every sample. This clonotype was recorded a few times. Per the germline V gene, CDR1 is DFQATT and CDR2 is SNEGSKA (reference sequence). Trimming cost V 0 bases and J 2 bases; bases outside gene matches: 10. The CDR3 spans 17 residues. These data also featured in a second study, about T cells of mothers and their children.

The sequenced sample was blood. This TCR was recovered from a boy younger than 18 in good health. This chain uses TRBV20-1 with TRBJ2-5; 9 positions agree with TRBD2. Here the CDR3 reads CSAREYASGTLQETQYF. The CDR3 region has the DNA TGCAGTGCTAGAGAGTATGCTAGCGGGACCTTACAAGAGACCCAGTACTTC.